These 17 T cell receptor beta chains were sequenced from one sample in a study of blood T cell repertoires in COVID-19. Sequencing was performed with immunoSEQ multiplex PCR; in TCRdb, only in-frame clones are kept and a portion is missing. The table shows 200,000 to 300,000 clones, with 75% to 85% occurring only once. Sequenced: peripheral blood. All receptors derive from a man aged 40-50 years who had recovered from COVID-19.

This chain links TRBV10-1 with TRBJ1-1; 9 bases align to TRBD1. The CDR3 has 11 residues. CDR1 is WNHNN, CDR2 SYGVQD, per germline (reference sequence). The V gene end was trimmed by 6 bases and the J gene end by 11 bases; junction bases not matched to a gene: 4. The DNA for the CDR3 is TGCGCCAGCAGCTACAGGGGGCAGGCTTTCTTT. This gives the protein CASSYRGQAFF.

Written as DNA, the CDR3 is TGTGCCAGCAGTTACTCGAAACAGGACACAGATACGCAGTATTTT. This encodes CASSYSKQDTDTQYF. The chain combines TRBV6-2 or TRBV6-3 with TRBJ2-3; a weak D match, TRBD1 (5 bases). Looked up from germline, CDR1 is MNHEY and CDR2 is SVGEGT. This CDR3 contains 15 residues. The V and J ends lost 0 bases and 2 bases respectively, with 9 bases between them.

Only a few counts were recorded for this clone. The chain recombines TRBV4-3 with TRBJ2-1; 8 bases are a match to TRBD2. Germline trimming cut 6 bases from V and 0 bases from J; bases unmatched to any gene: 4. Germline V gives CDR1 LGHNA, CDR2 YSLEER. CDR3 length: 15 residues. The CDR3 bases are TGCGCCAGCAGTCCAGCGGGGGCCTCCTACAATGAGCAGTTCTTC. It encodes CASSPAGASYNEQFF.

The chain combines TRBV7-2 with TRBJ1-2, with TRBD1 matching 7 bases. Germline CDR1 reads SGHTA; CDR2 reads FQGNSA. Losses at the gene ends were 3 bases for V and 3 bases for J; bases not matched to a gene: 7. The CDR3 has 15 residues. The chain's CDR3 is CASSFSSGQHYGYTF. CDR3 nucleotide sequence: TGTGCCAGCAGCTTCTCATCGGGACAGCACTATGGCTACACCTTC.

The chain uses TRBV5-5 and TRBJ2-1; 8 nucleotides match TRBD1. This CDR3 spans 16 amino acids. Germline CDR1 and CDR2: SGHKS and YYEKEE (reference sequence). V dropped 4 bases and J dropped 2; count of bases not matched to a gene: 8. DNA of the CDR3: TGTGCCAGCAGCCCCTCCGGGACAGGAGCCTACAATGAGCAGTTCTTC. Its translation: CASSPSGTGAYNEQFF. Variable domain in full (rest from reference TRBV5-5 and TRBJ2-1): DAGVTQSPTHLIKTRGQQVTLRCSPISGHKSVSWYQQVLGQGPQFIFQYYEKEERGRGNFPDRFSARQFPNYSSELNVNALLLGDSALYLCASSPSGTGAYNEQFFGPGTRLTVL.

The J gene is TRBJ2-1, the V gene TRBV4-1; 10 nucleotides agree with TRBD2. Germline CDR1 and CDR2: MGHRA and YSYEKL. This CDR3 has 15 residues. The trim removed 2 bases at V and 14 bases at J, leaving 12 bases unmatched. The chain's CDR3 is CASSQTLRSGREEFF. Here the CDR3 DNA reads TGCGCCAGCAGCCAAACCCTCCGGAGCGGGAGGGAGGAGTTCTTC.

The chain recombines TRBV7-2 with TRBJ2-7; perhaps TRBD1 as D (5 bases). The CDR3 spans 14 residues. The V gene's germline CDR1 is SGHTA and CDR2 FQGNSA. Trimming stripped 2 bases from V and 5 bases from J, with 13 bases between. The CDR3 is CASSLLGQGNEQYF. CDR3 nucleotide sequence: TGTGCCAGCAGCTTATTGGGCCAGGGCAACGAGCAGTACTTC.

This chain uses TRBV30 with TRBJ2-3, with 9 bases fitting TRBD2. Germline values: CDR1 GTSNPN, CDR2 SVGIG (reference sequence). V was clipped by 5 bases and J by 0 bases; unmatched bases: 6. The CDR3 spans 15 residues. This CDR3 reads CAWFSGSSSTDTQYF. CDR3 nucleotides: TGTGCCTGGTTTAGCGGGAGCTCTAGCACAGATACGCAGTATTTT.

The rearrangement links TRBV27 to TRBJ2-7; D perhaps matches TRBD1 (6 bases). V was pared by 7 bases and J by 6 bases, with 19 bases between. Germline CDR1 and CDR2: MNHEY and SMNVEV (reference sequence). The CDR3 runs 14 residues. CDR3 in amino acids: CASIPGHGAAEQYF. CDR3 in DNA: TGTGCCAGCATCCCGGGACACGGGGCGGCCGAGCAGTACTTC.

This rearrangement joins TRBV10-3 to TRBJ1-5, with D possibly being TRBD1 (6 bases). CDR3 length: 13 amino acids. The V gene's germline CDR1 is ENHRY and CDR2 SYGVKD. The ends were cut back, 6 bases at V and 5 bases at J, with 11 bases in the middle. CDR3 region: CAIRGQPDQPQHF. The CDR3 coding sequence is TGTGCCATCAGAGGACAGCCCGATCAGCCCCAGCATTTT.

J is TRBJ1-2 and V is TRBV6-2 or TRBV6-3, with D maybe TRBD1 (5 bases). Germline V gene sequence: CDR1 MNHEY, CDR2 SVGEGT. The CDR3 runs to 16 residues. Trimming took 6 bases from V and 8 from J, leaving 25 bases between them. CDR3 protein: CASSDDRDSRPAGYTF. The DNA for the CDR3 is TGTGCCAGCAGCGACGATAGGGACTCGCGCCCGGCCGGCTACACCTTC.

The chain employs TRBV19 and TRBJ1-6; no reliable D call. The CDR3 is 17 residues long. V dropped 6 bases and J dropped 0 bases, with 15 bases sitting between them. Germline V CDR1 and CDR2: LNHDA, SQIVND (reference sequence). The CDR3 loop is CASRHTAGSSYNSPLHF. In nucleotides, the CDR3 is TGTGCCAGTAGGCACACAGCCGGGAGCTCCTATAATTCACCCCTCCACTTT.

This clone was seen a few times. The chain is built from TRBV6-2 or TRBV6-3 and TRBJ2-2; maybe TRBD1 (5 bases). Germline loops: CDR1 MNHEY, CDR2 SVGEGT. The CDR3 totals 15 residues. Deletions cut 4 bases from V and 5 bases from J, with 14 bases between. The CDR3 loop is CASSSQGLETGELFF. CDR3 sequence (DNA): TGTGCCAGCAGTTCGCAGGGTTTGGAGACCGGGGAGCTGTTTTTT.

V is TRBV7-8 and J is TRBJ2-2; D is uncertain. Trimming removed 1 base at V and 0 bases at J, with 12 bases between. Germline V lookup: CDR1 SGHVS, CDR2 FQNEAQ. This CDR3 is 17 amino acids long. The CDR3 DNA reads as TGTGCCAGCAGCTTAGTCGGTGGGCCCTCGAACACCGGGGAGCTGTTTTTT. It specifies CASSLVGGPSNTGELFF. The full variable domain, its missing parts supplied by reference TRBV7-8 and TRBJ2-2, is GAGVSQSPRYKVAKRGQDVALRCDPISGHVSLFWYQQALGQGPEFLTYFQNEAQLDKSGLPSDRFFAERPEGSVSTLKIQRTQQEDSAVYLCASSLVGGPSNTGELFFGEGSRLTVL.

The J gene is TRBJ2-5, the V gene TRBV5-6; 9 bases are a match to TRBD1. The CDR3 is made up of 16 amino acids. V gave up 6 bases and J gave up 2 bases; unmatched junction bases: 11. Germline lookup yields CDR1 SGHDT and CDR2 YYEEEE. The CDR3 DNA reads as TGTGCCAGCACCTGGACAGGGGTTTTATTACAAGAGACCCAGTACTTC. The encoded protein is CASTWTGVLLQETQYF.

There are a few counts of this clone. This chain joins TRBV12-3 or TRBV12-4 and TRBJ2-7; TRBD2 is a possible D gene (6 bases). Trimming cost V 8 bases and J 9 bases, with 20 bases left between them. The CDR3 has 13 residues. The CDR3 DNA reads TGTGCCAGCGGACCCGGTCGGAGGGGATCGCAGTACTTC. The encoded protein is CASGPGRRGSQYF.

This clone was detected only a few times. The V gene is TRBV29-1, the J gene TRBJ2-3; 8 bases match TRBD1. From germline, CDR1 is SQVTM and CDR2 ANQGSEA. J gave up 4 bases and V 1 base, and 4 bases lay outside the gene matches. This CDR3 has 14 residues. The CDR3 sequence: CSVEAGQGADTQYF. Written as DNA, the CDR3 is TGCAGCGTTGAAGCAGGACAGGGCGCAGATACGCAGTATTTT.